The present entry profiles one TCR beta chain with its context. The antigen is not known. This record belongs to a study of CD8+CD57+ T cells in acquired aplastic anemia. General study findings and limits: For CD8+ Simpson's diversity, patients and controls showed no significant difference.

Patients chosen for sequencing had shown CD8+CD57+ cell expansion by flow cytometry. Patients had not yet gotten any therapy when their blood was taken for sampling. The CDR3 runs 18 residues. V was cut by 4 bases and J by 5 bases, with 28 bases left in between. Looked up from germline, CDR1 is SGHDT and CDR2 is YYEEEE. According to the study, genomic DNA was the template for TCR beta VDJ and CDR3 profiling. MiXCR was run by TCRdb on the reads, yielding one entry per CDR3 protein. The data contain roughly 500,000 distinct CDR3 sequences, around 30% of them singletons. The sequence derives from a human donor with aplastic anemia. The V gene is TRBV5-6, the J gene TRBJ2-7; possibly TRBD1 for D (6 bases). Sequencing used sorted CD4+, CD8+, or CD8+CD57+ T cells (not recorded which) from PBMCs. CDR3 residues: CASSPAAGARQGYDEQYF. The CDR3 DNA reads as TGTGCCAGCAGCCCAGCGGCCGGGGCTCGGCAGGGGTACGACGAGCAGTACTTC. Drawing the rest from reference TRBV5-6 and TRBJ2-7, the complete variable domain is DAGVTQSPTHLIKTRGQQVTLRCSPKSGHDTVSWYQQALGQGPQFIFQYYEEEERQRGNFPDRFSGHQFPNYSSELNVNALLLGDSALYLCASSPAAGARQGYDEQYFGPGTRLTVT.